The 8 T cell receptor beta chains presented below share a single source sample, sequenced in a study of OX40 agonist ivuxolimab in advanced cancers. Preparation of the library involved the immunoSEQ multiplex PCR assay. TCRdb carries this immuneACCESS record with in-frame sequences only. Its versions omit some clonotypes, under half of them owing to an unresolved V gene in the studies checked, with the rest unexplained. Here the sample has around 100,000 clones; roughly 90% occur a single time. The ten largest clonotypes hold roughly 0.56% of the sample. Sequencing used CD4+ or CD8+ T cells sorted from blood, obtained in a trial of the OX40 agonist ivuxolimab. The receptors stem from an adult with an advanced solid tumor such as melanoma, head and neck, liver or kidney cancer.

This chain links TRBV30 with TRBJ2-1; 7 nucleotides agree with TRBD1. J lost 0 bases, V lost 4 bases, and 6 bases had no gene match. Germline CDR1 is GTSNPN and CDR2 is SVGIG (reference sequence). The CDR3 has 15 residues. For the CDR3, the DNA is TGTGCCTGGAACCCGGGACAGAGCTCCTACAATGAGCAGTTCTTC. Translating it yields CAWNPGQSSYNEQFF. Full variable domain (remainder filled in from reference TRBV30 and TRBJ2-1): SQTIHQWPATLVQPVGSPLSLECTVEGTSNPNLYWYRQAAGRGLQLLFYSVGIGQISSEVPQNLSASRPQDRQFILSSKKLLLSDSGFYLCAWNPGQSSYNEQFFGPGTRLTVL.

The chain combines TRBV4-2 with TRBJ1-5; TRBD1 agrees at 9 bases. CDR1 and CDR2 from the germline V gene are LGHNA and YNFKEQ. The V segment lost 4 bases and the J segment 6 bases; nucleotides outside the gene matches: 13. The CDR3 spans 17 residues. The CDR3 DNA reads TGTGCCAGCAGCCCGATGGCAAACAGGGGGCTAGCTCAGCCCCAGCATTTT. It encodes CASSPMANRGLAQPQHF.

This chain joins TRBV18 and TRBJ2-1, with unresolved D. V dropped 1 base and J dropped 5 bases, with 15 bases sitting between them. This CDR3 contains 16 residues. Per the germline V gene, CDR1 is KGHSH and CDR2 is LQKENI. The DNA of the CDR3 is TGTGCCAGCTCACCACGGAAGAGTCTCGAAAACAATGAGCAGTTCTTC. It yields the protein CASSPRKSLENNEQFF.

This clone was observed once. The chain recombines TRBV27 with TRBJ2-7; weak D call: TRBD2 (6 bases). Between the trimmed V and J ends, which lost 5 bases and 3 bases, there was a span of 14 bases. Germline CDR1 reads MNHEY; CDR2 reads SMNVEV (reference sequence). The CDR3 is 14 residues long. As DNA, the CDR3 is TGTGCCAGCAGTCGGGACTCGACAAACTACGAGCAGTACTTC. It codes for CASSRDSTNYEQYF.

The chain employs TRBV9 and TRBJ1-1; D gene uncertain. V dropped 0 bases and J dropped 0 bases, with 9 bases sitting between them. This CDR3 is built from 15 residues. CDR1 SGDLS and CDR2 YYNGEE come from the germline V gene. The CDR3 protein is CASSVVVGLNTEAFF. Written as DNA, the CDR3 is TGTGCCAGCAGCGTAGTAGTAGGGCTGAACACTGAAGCTTTCTTT.

This chain links TRBV10-3 with TRBJ2-1; TRBD2 agrees at 10 bases. The CDR3 is 15 residues long. Germline lookup yields CDR1 ENHRY and CDR2 SYGVKD. Unmatched junction bases numbered 8, after V lost 3 bases and J lost 9 bases. This CDR3 is CAISESPSGRAEQFF. The CDR3 nucleotides are TGTGCCATCAGTGAAAGTCCTAGCGGGAGAGCTGAGCAGTTCTTC.

The chain links TRBV6-5 to TRBJ2-4; no clear D. There are 14 residues in the CDR3. Trimming cost V 2 bases and J 0 bases, with 5 bases left between them. The germline V gene has CDR1 MNHEY and CDR2 SVGAGI. The CDR3 loop is CASSYALAKNIQYF. The CDR3 DNA reads TGTGCCAGCAGTTACGCCCTAGCCAAAAACATTCAGTACTTC.

This chain connects TRBV7-9 to TRBJ2-3; D call uncertain. V lost 2 bases, J lost 3 bases, and 3 bases lay in between. This CDR3 has 12 amino acids. Germline V CDR1 and CDR2: SEHNR, FQNEAQ (reference sequence). For the CDR3, the DNA is TGTGCCAGCAGCTTATGGACAGATACGCAGTATTTT. Amino acid sequence: CASSLWTDTQYF.